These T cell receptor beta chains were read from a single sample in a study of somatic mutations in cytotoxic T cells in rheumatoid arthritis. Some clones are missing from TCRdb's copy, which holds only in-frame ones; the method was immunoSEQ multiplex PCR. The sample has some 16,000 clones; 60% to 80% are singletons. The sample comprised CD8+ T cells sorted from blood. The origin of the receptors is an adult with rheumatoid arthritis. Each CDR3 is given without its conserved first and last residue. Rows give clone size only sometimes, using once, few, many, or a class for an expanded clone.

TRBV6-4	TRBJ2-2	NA	ASSDSMTGELF
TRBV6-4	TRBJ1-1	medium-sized	ASSDRDNTEAF
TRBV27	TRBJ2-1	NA	ASGSYNEQF
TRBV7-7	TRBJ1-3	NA	ASSAGARDPNTIY
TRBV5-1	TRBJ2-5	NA	ASRAAGFPQETQY
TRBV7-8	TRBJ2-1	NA	ASSLARGGQNNEQF
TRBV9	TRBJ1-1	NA	ASSEVVNTEAF
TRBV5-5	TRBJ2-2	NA	ASSYILGGLAGELF
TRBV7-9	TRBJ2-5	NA	ASSVGWGETQY
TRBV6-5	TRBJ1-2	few	ASSYRGHYGYT
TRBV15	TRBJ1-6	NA	ATRKENSPLH
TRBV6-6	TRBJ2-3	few	ASSLTSGGAVDTQY
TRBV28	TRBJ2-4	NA	ASSGTVKNIQY
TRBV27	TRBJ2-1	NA	ASSGIGDEQF
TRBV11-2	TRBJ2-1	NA	ASSLETSNEQF
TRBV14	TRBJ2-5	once	ASSLGASYQETQY
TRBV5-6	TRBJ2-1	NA	ASSSDSNHNEQF
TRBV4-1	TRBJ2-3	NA	ASSHPRAGASTDTQY
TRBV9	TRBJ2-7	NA	ASSVGEGSKQY
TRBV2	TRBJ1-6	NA	ASSGGFNSPLH
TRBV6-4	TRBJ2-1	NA	ASSHLGDYNEQF
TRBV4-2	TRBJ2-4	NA	ASSPRDRLKNIQY
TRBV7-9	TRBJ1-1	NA	ASSLDTTEAF
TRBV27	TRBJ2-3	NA	ASSLGAAGENTQY
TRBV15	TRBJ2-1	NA	ATSGRPNEQF
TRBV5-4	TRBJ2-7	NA	ASSRGGRDYEQY
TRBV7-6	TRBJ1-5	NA	ASSSDSNQPQH
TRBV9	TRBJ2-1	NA	ASSRFAGRDNEQF
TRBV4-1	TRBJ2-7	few	ASSPAGYEQY
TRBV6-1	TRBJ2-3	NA	ASSEPLVSTDTQY
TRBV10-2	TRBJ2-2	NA	ASSESGGKSGELF
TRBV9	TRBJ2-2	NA	ASSVAGSGTGELF
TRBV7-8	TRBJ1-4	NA	ASSDTGGTNEKLF
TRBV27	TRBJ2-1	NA	ASSWGNEQF
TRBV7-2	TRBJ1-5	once	ASSLVVGQPQH
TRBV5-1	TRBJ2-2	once	ASSLARPGELF
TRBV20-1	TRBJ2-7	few	SAREVYEQY
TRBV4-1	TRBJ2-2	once	ASSQETGREELF
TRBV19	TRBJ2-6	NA	ASTAAGANVLT
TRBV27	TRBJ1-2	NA	ASSYTPGNYGYT
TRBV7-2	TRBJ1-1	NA	ASSLDLDRATEAF
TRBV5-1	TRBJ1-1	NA	ASSPPDRGPDTEAF
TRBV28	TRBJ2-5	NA	ASSPPGGGRTQY
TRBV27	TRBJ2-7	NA	ASSGGSYEQY
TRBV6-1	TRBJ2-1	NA	ASSERLAGGDEQF